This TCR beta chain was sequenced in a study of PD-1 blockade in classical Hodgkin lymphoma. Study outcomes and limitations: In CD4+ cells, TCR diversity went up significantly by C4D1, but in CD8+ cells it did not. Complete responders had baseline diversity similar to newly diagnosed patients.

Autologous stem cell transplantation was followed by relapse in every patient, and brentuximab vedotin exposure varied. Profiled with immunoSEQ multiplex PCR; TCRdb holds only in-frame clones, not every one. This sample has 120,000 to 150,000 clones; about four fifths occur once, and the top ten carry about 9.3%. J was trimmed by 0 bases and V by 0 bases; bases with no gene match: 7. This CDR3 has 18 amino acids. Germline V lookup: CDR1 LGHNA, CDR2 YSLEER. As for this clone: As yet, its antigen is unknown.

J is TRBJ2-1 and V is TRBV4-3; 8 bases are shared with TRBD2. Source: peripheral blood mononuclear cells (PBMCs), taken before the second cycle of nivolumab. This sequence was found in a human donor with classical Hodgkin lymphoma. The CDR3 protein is CASSQEWVAGSSYNEQFF. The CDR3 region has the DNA TGCGCCAGCAGCCAAGAGTGGGTAGCGGGAAGCTCCTACAATGAGCAGTTCTTC.